A single sample is the source of the 30 T cell receptor beta chains below, sequenced in a study of T cell responses to AZD1222 COVID-19 vaccine (dated by TCRdb to the early 2020s). The library was prepared using the immunoSEQ multiplex PCR assay. TCRdb's version of the immuneACCESS table is confined to in-frame rearrangements and falls short of the full clone set. An unresolved V gene accounts for under half of the shortfall where checked; the remainder is of unknown origin. Counted in this sample were 250,000 to 300,000 clones; 85% to 95% of them appeared once. The ten biggest clones cover around 0.58% of the sample. This specimen's time point label, per the study, means: about 28 days (+/-7) after the second vaccine dose. Sequenced here: peripheral blood, sampled 28 days after the second AZD1222 dose. The source is an adult who received the AZD1222 COVID-19 vaccine.

The sample holds one count of this clone. The rearrangement joins TRBV2 to TRBJ2-3; D tentatively reads TRBD1 or TRBD2 (5 bases each). Germline V lookup: CDR1 SNHLY, CDR2 FYNNEI. The CDR3 runs to 15 residues. V lost 7 bases and J 6 bases, leaving 20 bases between the germline ends. CDR3: CASNPLAQGGDTQYF. DNA of the CDR3: TGTGCCAGCAACCCCCTGGCCCAGGGCGGGGATACGCAGTATTTT.

The rearrangement uses TRBV5-1 and TRBJ2-1; 14 nucleotides match TRBD2. The CDR3 is made up of 17 amino acids. Germline trimming cut 4 bases from V and 7 bases from J; bases unmatched to any gene: 10. The germline gives CDR1 SGHRS, CDR2 YFSETQ. CDR3 sequence reads: CASSGGLAGGSMNEQFF. The CDR3 DNA reads as TGCGCCAGCAGCGGAGGACTAGCGGGGGGTTCTATGAATGAGCAGTTCTTC.

The J gene is TRBJ1-4, the V gene TRBV19; TRBD1 agrees at 9 bases. Trimming removed 7 bases from V and 2 bases from J; junction bases left unmatched: 5. Germline V CDR1 and CDR2: LNHDA, SQIVND (reference sequence). The CDR3 length is 15 residues. In nucleotides, the CDR3 is TGTGCCAGTACACAGGGGGCGCGGACTAATGAAAAACTGTTTTTT. Residues: CASTQGARTNEKLFF.

The genes are TRBV5-4 and TRBJ2-2; 9 nucleotides line up with TRBD2. J was trimmed by 6 bases and V by 5 bases; bases with no gene match: 5. The V gene's germline CDR1 is SGHNT and CDR2 YYREEE (reference sequence). CDR3 length equals 14 residues. The CDR3 coding sequence is TGTGCCAGCAGTACCGGGACTAGCTCCGGGGAGCTGTTTTTT. Protein product: CASSTGTSSGELFF.

In the case of this clone: The same CDR3 can be traced to other DNA sequences in this sample. The J gene is TRBJ2-1, the V gene TRBV28, with D unclear. The CDR3 covers 14 residues. Germline lookup yields CDR1 MDHEN and CDR2 SYDVKM. V was shortened by 2 bases and J by 0 bases, with 5 bases between the two germline ends. The DNA of the CDR3 is TGTGCCAGCAGTTTACCCAGCTCCTACAATGAGCAGTTCTTC. It yields the protein CASSLPSSYNEQFF.

The rearrangement links TRBV14 to TRBJ1-5; D possibly corresponds to TRBD1 (5 bases). Trimming stripped 2 bases from V and 5 bases from J, with 10 bases between. There are 14 residues in the CDR3. The germline V gene encodes CDR1 SGHDN and CDR2 FVKESK. CDR3 nucleotide sequence: TGTGCCAGCAGCCAACGCAGGGTTGATCAGCCCCAGCATTTT. This codes for CASSQRRVDQPQHF.

For the CDR3, the DNA is TGCGCCAGCAGCCCAGGTCCCAACCGCTACGAGCAGTACTTC. Encoded protein: CASSPGPNRYEQYF. The rearrangement joins TRBV23-1 to TRBJ2-7; D gene ambiguous. TRBV23-1 is recorded as an ORF, its role being uncertain. The CDR3 is made up of 14 amino acids. V gave up 6 bases and J gave up 3 bases, with 15 bases separating them.

The rearrangement links TRBV29-1 to TRBJ1-3; D might be TRBD1 (6 bases). V lost 4 bases, J lost 4 bases, and 8 bases lay in between. This CDR3 has 12 amino acids. CDR1 is SQVTM, CDR2 ANQGSEA, per germline. The CDR3: CSVATGGNTIYF. The CDR3 DNA sequence: TGCAGCGTTGCGACAGGCGGAAACACCATATATTTT.

The genes are TRBV6-5 and TRBJ2-7, with 9 nucleotides matching TRBD2. V trimming: 4 bases; J trimming: 6 bases; junction bases outside the gene matches: 4. The CDR3 extends over 13 amino acids. Germline assignment: CDR1 MNHEY and CDR2 SVGAGI. This CDR3 is CASSLSGGLEQYF. CDR3 nucleotide sequence: TGTGCCAGCAGTTTGAGCGGGGGGCTCGAGCAGTACTTC.

CDR3 bases: TGTGCCAGCAGCAGAAAAAAAACCGGGGAGCTGTTTTTT. Its protein is CASSRKKTGELFF. This rearrangement joins TRBV2 to TRBJ2-2; D ambiguous. Germline values: CDR1 SNHLY, CDR2 FYNNEI. The CDR3 has 13 residues. Trimming shortened V by 6 bases and J by 5 bases, and 10 bases separated the two germline ends. Together with reference TRBV2 and TRBJ2-2, the CDR3 gives the full variable domain: EPEVTQTPSHQVTQMGQEVILRCVPISNHLYFYWYRQILGQKVEFLVSFYNNEISEKSEIFDDQFSVERPDGSNFTLKIRSTKLEDSAMYFCASSRKKTGELFFGEGSRLTVL.

The CDR3 is CASSRLTGTGETQYF. CDR3 bases: TGTGCCAGCAGCCGACTCACCGGGACAGGGGAGACCCAGTACTTC. V gene TRBV2 combines with J gene TRBJ2-5, with 9 bases fitting TRBD1. V lost 6 bases to trimming and J lost 5 bases; unmatched junction nucleotides: 10. The CDR3 sequence is 15 residues long. Germline V lookup: CDR1 SNHLY, CDR2 FYNNEI.

The rearrangement uses TRBV6-5 and TRBJ2-3; 9 positions match TRBD1. The V gene end was trimmed by 10 bases and the J gene end by 3 bases; junction bases not matched to a gene: 2. This CDR3 is built from 12 residues. Germline V gene sequence: CDR1 MNHEY, CDR2 SVGAGI. CDR3 coding DNA: TGTGCCACGGGACAGGGTACAGATACGCAGTATTTT. Its protein product is CATGQGTDTQYF.

The chain links TRBV18 to TRBJ2-3; either TRBD1 or TRBD2 may fit D (5 bases each). Deletions cut 4 bases from V and 0 bases from J, with 14 bases between. CDR1 KGHSH and CDR2 LQKENI come from the germline V gene. The CDR3 runs to 16 residues. CDR3 nucleotides: TGTGCCAGCTCACGAAGGGACCATCCTAGCACAGATACGCAGTATTTT. Translated, it gives CASSRRDHPSTDTQYF.

The count of this clone is one. The V and J genes are TRBV27 and TRBJ2-1; TRBD2 aligns across 11 bases. J lost 7 bases, V lost 3 bases, and 5 bases had no gene match. The CDR3 loop spans 15 amino acids. Per the germline V gene, CDR1 is MNHEY and CDR2 is SMNVEV (reference sequence). The CDR3 DNA sequence: TGTGCCAGCAGTTTTTTAGCGGGGGGGCCTAATGAGCAGTTCTTC. This gives the protein CASSFLAGGPNEQFF.

This rearrangement joins TRBV27 to TRBJ1-6; D call uncertain. CDR1 and CDR2 (germline): MNHEY, SMNVEV (reference sequence). This CDR3 spans 15 amino acids. Trimming took off 8 bases at V and 6 bases at J, with 17 bases between the two ends. CDR3 bases: TGTGCCAGCCGCAGCACCCCAACCCTTAATTCACCCCTCCACTTT. Amino acid sequence: CASRSTPTLNSPLHF.

The gene calls are TRBV18 and TRBJ2-7, with TRBD2 matching over 7 bases. Germline V lookup: CDR1 KGHSH, CDR2 LQKENI. V shed 6 bases, J shed 4 bases, and the junction held 12 bases outside the gene matches. The CDR3 consists of 15 residues. CDR3 nucleotide sequence: TGTGCCAGCTCGGCAGGACTAGAAAGGGTGTACGAGCAGTACTTC. It translates to CASSAGLERVYEQYF.

This clone has a count of ten or more. The chain recombines TRBV14 with TRBJ2-2; 7 positions agree with TRBD2. The germline V gene has CDR1 SGHDN and CDR2 FVKESK. The ends lost 4 bases at V and 3 bases at J; junction bases unmatched: 8. The CDR3 has 16 residues. CDR3 amino acids: CASSPRAGSYTGELFF. The CDR3 nucleotides read TGTGCCAGCAGCCCCCGAGCGGGGTCATACACCGGGGAGCTGTTTTTT.

This chain links TRBV11-2 with TRBJ1-2; 10 positions match TRBD1. Trimming at V came to 0 bases and at J to 2 bases, leaving 3 bases not matched to a gene. Germline V gene sequence: CDR1 SGHAT, CDR2 FQNNGV. The CDR3 sequence is 16 residues long. The DNA for the CDR3 is TGTGCCAGCAGCTTAGATAGGGACAGGGGCAACTATGGCTACACCTTC. It yields the protein CASSLDRDRGNYGYTF.

The chain links TRBV18 to TRBJ1-1; no clear D gene. Germline V gene data show CDR1 as KGHSH and CDR2 as LQKENI. The V gene lost 3 bases and the J gene lost 7 bases, with 9 bases spanning the gap. The CDR3 has 12 residues. CDR3 sequence reads: CASSPLPDEAFF. The CDR3 region has the DNA TGTGCCAGCTCACCGCTGCCCGATGAAGCTTTCTTT. The full variable domain, its missing parts supplied by reference TRBV18 and TRBJ1-1, is NAGVMQNPRHLVRRRGQEARLRCSPMKGHSHVYWYRQLPEEGLKFMVYLQKENIIDESGMPKERFSAEFPKEGPSILRIQQVVRGDSAAYFCASSPLPDEAFFGQGTRLTVV.

The chain couples TRBV3-1 (or the pseudogene TRBV3-2) to TRBJ2-7; TRBD2 might be the D (6 bases). Germline CDR1 reads LGHDT; CDR2 reads YNNKEL (reference sequence). The CDR3 is made up of 15 amino acids. The ends were cut back, 4 bases at V and 3 bases at J, with 16 bases in the middle. This CDR3 is CASSLRRRGGYEQYF. The CDR3 DNA sequence: TGTGCCAGCAGCCTCCGAAGGAGGGGTGGCTACGAGCAGTACTTC.

This sequence joins TRBV2 and TRBJ1-3; D not resolved. The V and J ends lost 5 bases and 0 bases respectively, with 5 bases between them. The CDR3 is 13 amino acids. The germline gives CDR1 SNHLY, CDR2 FYNNEI. This CDR3 reads CASSTASGNTIYF. The CDR3 DNA is TGTGCCAGCAGTACAGCCTCTGGAAACACCATATATTTT.

The rearrangement joins TRBV20-1 to TRBJ2-1; D may be TRBD2 (7 bases). The CDR3 loop spans 11 amino acids. V was clipped by 3 bases and J by 14 bases, with 14 bases between them. Germline V gene data show CDR1 as DFQATT and CDR2 as SNEGSKA (reference sequence). This CDR3 reads CSARRGGGEFF. The CDR3 DNA is TGCAGTGCTAGGCGCGGGGGCGGCGAGTTCTTC.

V is TRBV5-1 and J is TRBJ1-2; TRBD1 matches at 9 bases. In germline, CDR1 is SGHRS, CDR2 YFSETQ. The V gene end was trimmed by 3 bases and the J gene end by 6 bases; junction bases not matched to a gene: 9. The CDR3 is made up of 15 amino acids. The CDR3, as DNA: TGCGCCAGCAGCTCCCAGACAGGGGGTGAGAATGGCTACACCTTC. Translated, it gives CASSSQTGGENGYTF.

The genes are TRBV3-1 (or the pseudogene TRBV3-2) and TRBJ2-7; maybe TRBD2 (5 bases). Germline lookup yields CDR1 LGHDT and CDR2 YNNKEL (reference sequence). Between the trimmed V and J ends, which lost 0 bases and 3 bases, there was a span of 12 bases. The length of the CDR3 is 15 residues. The CDR3 loop is CASSQDGLPLYEQYF. The CDR3 nucleotides are TGTGCCAGCAGCCAAGACGGACTCCCCCTCTACGAGCAGTACTTC.

V usage is TRBV5-1 and J usage is TRBJ1-1; D gene ambiguous. This CDR3 region has 14 residues. The V end lost 6 bases, the J end lost 0 bases, and 12 bases lay between the germline ends. The V gene's germline CDR1 is SGHRS and CDR2 YFSETQ. The CDR3 reads CASTPGSMNTEAFF. CDR3 bases: TGCGCCAGCACCCCCGGGAGCATGAACACTGAAGCTTTCTTT.

The gene calls are TRBV2 and TRBJ1-3, with 7 bases identical to TRBD1. The CDR3 has 14 residues. Germline V gives CDR1 SNHLY, CDR2 FYNNEI. The V segment lost 2 bases and the J segment 3 bases; nucleotides outside the gene matches: 1. The CDR3 DNA sequence: TGTGCCAGCAGTGAACAGGGGGATGGAAACACCATATATTTT. It translates to CASSEQGDGNTIYF. Supplemented by reference TRBV2 and TRBJ1-3, the full variable domain reads EPEVTQTPSHQVTQMGQEVILRCVPISNHLYFYWYRQILGQKVEFLVSFYNNEISEKSEIFDDQFSVERPDGSNFTLKIRSTKLEDSAMYFCASSEQGDGNTIYFGEGSWLTVV.

The chain links TRBV4-1 to TRBJ2-6; 7 nucleotides match TRBD1. The CDR3 extends over 18 amino acids. From germline, CDR1 is MGHRA and CDR2 YSYEKL. V gave up 4 bases and J gave up 0 bases; unmatched junction bases: 9. The CDR3 nucleotides are TGCGCCAGCAGCCGGGGACAGACCAGAGGCTCTGGGGCCAACGTCCTGACTTTC. Its translation: CASSRGQTRGSGANVLTF.

The rearrangement links TRBV19 to TRBJ1-3; D is unclear. The CDR3 consists of 16 residues. Looked up from germline, CDR1 is LNHDA and CDR2 is SQIVND (reference sequence). V lost 0 bases to trimming and J lost 5 bases, with 14 bases between them. The CDR3 is CASSIDLAGIRNTIYF. CDR3 nucleotides: TGTGCCAGTAGTATAGATTTGGCCGGGATCCGAAACACCATATATTTT.

CDR3 in amino acids: CSVREGGTGFFYTEAFF. The CDR3, as DNA: TGCAGCGTGCGGGAAGGGGGGACAGGGTTCTTTTACACTGAAGCTTTCTTT. V usage is TRBV29-1 and J usage is TRBJ1-1; the match to TRBD1 covers 9 bases. Germline CDR1 SQVTM, CDR2 ANQGSEA. J gave up 3 bases and V 6 bases, and 17 bases lay outside the gene matches. The CDR3 is made up of 17 amino acids.

The chain has TRBV28 and TRBJ1-4; weak D call: TRBD1 (5 bases). This CDR3 has 16 residues. Germline-derived CDR1 and CDR2 are MDHEN and SYDVKM. Trimming left V 6 bases short and J 7 bases short, with 21 bases between. CDR3 region: CASSPRFRQGGEKLFF. CDR3 nucleotides: TGTGCCAGCAGCCCCCGCTTCAGGCAGGGTGGTGAAAAACTGTTTTTT.